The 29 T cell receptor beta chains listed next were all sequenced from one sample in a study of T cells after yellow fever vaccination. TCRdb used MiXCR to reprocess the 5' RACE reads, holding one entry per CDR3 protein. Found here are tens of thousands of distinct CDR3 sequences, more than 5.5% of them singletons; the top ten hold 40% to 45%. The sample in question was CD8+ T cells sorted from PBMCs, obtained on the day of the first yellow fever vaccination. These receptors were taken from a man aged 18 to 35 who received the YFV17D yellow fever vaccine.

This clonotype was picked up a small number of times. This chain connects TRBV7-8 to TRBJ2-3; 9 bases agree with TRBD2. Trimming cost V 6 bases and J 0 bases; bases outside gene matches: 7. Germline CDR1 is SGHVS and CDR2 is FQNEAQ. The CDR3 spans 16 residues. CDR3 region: CASSPMLAGSTDTQYF. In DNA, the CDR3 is TGTGCCAGCAGTCCAATGCTAGCGGGGAGCACAGATACGCAGTATTTT.

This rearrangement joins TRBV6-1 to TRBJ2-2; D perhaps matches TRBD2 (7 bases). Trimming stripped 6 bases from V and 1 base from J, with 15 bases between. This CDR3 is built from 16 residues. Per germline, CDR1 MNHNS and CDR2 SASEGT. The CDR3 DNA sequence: TGTGCCAGCAGAAGTATCGGGGGGCGGAACACCGGGGAGCTGTTTTTT. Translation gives CASRSIGGRNTGELFF.

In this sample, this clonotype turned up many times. As DNA, the CDR3 is TGTGCCAGCGCCGGGGCGACCTACGAGCAGTACTTC. It encodes CASAGATYEQYF. V usage is TRBV2 and J usage is TRBJ2-7; the D gene could be TRBD1 or TRBD2 (5 bases each). The CDR3 runs 12 residues. Germline CDR1 is SNHLY and CDR2 is FYNNEI. The ends were cut back, 8 bases at V and 2 bases at J, with 10 bases in the middle.

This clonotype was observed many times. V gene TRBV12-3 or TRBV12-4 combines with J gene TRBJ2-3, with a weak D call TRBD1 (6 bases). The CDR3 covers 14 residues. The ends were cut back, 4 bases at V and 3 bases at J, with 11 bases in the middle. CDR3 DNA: TGTGCCAGCAGTTCGTTAGGGGGAACAGATACGCAGTATTTT. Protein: CASSSLGGTDTQYF.

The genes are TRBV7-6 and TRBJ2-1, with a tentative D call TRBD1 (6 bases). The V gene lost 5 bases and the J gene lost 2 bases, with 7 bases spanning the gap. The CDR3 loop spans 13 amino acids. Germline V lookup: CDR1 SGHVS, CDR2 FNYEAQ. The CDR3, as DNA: TGTGCCAGCAGCGGGGGCCCCTACAATGAGCAGTTCTTC. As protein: CASSGGPYNEQFF.

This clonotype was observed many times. The CDR3 DNA follows: TGCAGCGTGGGAACCAGTGAGCAGTTCTTC. It is translated as CSVGTSEQFF. The V call is TRBV29-1, the J call TRBJ2-1; no clear D. The CDR3 spans 10 residues. Germline CDR1 and CDR2: SQVTM and ANQGSEA. V was pared by 6 bases and J by 9 bases, with 9 bases between.

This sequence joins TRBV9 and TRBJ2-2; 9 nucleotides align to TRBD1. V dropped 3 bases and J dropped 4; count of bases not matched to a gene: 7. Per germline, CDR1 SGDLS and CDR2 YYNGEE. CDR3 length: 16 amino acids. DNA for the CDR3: TGTGCCAGCAGCGACCTGGACAGGGGCCTCACCGGGGAGCTGTTTTTT. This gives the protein CASSDLDRGLTGELFF.

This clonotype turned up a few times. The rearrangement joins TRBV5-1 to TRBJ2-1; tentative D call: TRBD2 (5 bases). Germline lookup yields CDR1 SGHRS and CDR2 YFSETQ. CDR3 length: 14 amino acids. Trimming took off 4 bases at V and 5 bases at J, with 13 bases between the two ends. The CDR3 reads CASSSRGGHNEQFF. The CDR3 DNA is TGCGCCAGCAGCAGCCGGGGTGGCCACAATGAGCAGTTCTTC.

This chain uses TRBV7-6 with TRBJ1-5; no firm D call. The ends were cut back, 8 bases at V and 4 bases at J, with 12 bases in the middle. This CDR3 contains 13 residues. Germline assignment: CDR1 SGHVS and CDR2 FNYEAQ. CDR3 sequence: CASRSRMNQPQHF. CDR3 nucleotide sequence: TGTGCCAGCCGCTCCCGTATGAATCAGCCCCAGCATTTT.

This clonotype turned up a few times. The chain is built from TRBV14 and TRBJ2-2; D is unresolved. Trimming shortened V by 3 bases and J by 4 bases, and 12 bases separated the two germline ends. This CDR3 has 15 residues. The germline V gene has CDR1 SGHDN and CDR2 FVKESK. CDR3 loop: CASSHRTLTTGELFF. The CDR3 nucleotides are TGTGCCAGCAGCCACCGAACCTTGACCACCGGGGAGCTGTTTTTT.

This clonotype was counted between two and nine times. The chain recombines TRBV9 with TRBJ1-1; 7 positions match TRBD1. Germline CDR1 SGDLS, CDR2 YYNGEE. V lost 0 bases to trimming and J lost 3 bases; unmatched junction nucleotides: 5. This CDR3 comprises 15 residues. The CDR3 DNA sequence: TGTGCCAGCAGCGTAGAAGGGGGCGGGTACACTGAAGCTTTCTTT. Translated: CASSVEGGGYTEAFF.

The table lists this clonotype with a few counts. The CDR3 is CASSEGGQETSPLHF. The CDR3 DNA is TGTGCCAGCAGTGAGGGGGGACAGGAAACTTCACCCCTCCACTTT. The chain combines TRBV25-1 with TRBJ1-6; 8 bases match TRBD1. The germline gives CDR1 MGHDK, CDR2 SYGVNS. V was clipped by 3 bases and J by 9 bases; unmatched bases: 7. CDR3 length equals 15 residues. The complete variable domain, with remaining parts taken from reference TRBV25-1 and TRBJ1-6, reads EADIYQTPRYLVIGTGKKITLECSQTMGHDKMYWYQQDPGMELHLIHYSYGVNSTEKGDLSSESTVSRIRTEHFPLTLESARPSHTSQYLCASSEGGQETSPLHFGNGTRLTVT.

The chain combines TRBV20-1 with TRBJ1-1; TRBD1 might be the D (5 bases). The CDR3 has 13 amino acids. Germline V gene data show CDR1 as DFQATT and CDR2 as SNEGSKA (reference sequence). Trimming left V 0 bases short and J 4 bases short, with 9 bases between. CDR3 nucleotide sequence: TGCAGTGCTAGAGATCCGGGGGGCACTGAAGCTTTCTTT. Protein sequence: CSARDPGGTEAFF.

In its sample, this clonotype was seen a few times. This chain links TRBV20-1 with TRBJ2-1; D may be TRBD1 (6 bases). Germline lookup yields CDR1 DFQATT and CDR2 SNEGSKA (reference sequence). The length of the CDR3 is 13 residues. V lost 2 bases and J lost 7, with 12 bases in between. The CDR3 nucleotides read TGCAGTGCTAGAAGGACAGTTTTAAATGAGCAGTTCTTC. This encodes CSARRTVLNEQFF.

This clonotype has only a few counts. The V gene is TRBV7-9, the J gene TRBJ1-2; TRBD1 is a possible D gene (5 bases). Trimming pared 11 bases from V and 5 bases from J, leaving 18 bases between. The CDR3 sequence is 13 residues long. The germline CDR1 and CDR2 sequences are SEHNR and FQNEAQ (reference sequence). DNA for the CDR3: TGTGCCTTTCCGGTGACAGCGGAGTATGGCTACACCTTC. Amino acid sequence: CAFPVTAEYGYTF.

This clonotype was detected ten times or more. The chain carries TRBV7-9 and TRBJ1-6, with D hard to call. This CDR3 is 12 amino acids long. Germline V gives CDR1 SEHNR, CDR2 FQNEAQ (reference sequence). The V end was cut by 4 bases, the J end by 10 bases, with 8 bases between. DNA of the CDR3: TGTGCCAGCAGCTCCCCGGGGTCACCCCTCCACTTT. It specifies CASSSPGSPLHF.

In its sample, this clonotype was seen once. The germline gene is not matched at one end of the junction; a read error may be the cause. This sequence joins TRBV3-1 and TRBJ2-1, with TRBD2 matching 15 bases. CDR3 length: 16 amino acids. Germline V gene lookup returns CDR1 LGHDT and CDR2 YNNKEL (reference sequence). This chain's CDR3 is CVSSQETGLAGGEQFF. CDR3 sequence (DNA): TGTGTCAGCAGCCAAGAGACGGGACTAGCGGGGGGAGAGCAGTTCTTC.

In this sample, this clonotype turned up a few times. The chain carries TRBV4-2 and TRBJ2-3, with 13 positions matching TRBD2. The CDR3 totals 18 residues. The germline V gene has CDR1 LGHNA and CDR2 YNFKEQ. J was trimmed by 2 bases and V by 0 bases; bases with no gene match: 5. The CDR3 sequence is CASSQDSTSGGLTDTQYF. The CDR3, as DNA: TGTGCCAGCAGCCAAGATTCGACTAGCGGGGGGCTCACAGATACGCAGTATTTT.

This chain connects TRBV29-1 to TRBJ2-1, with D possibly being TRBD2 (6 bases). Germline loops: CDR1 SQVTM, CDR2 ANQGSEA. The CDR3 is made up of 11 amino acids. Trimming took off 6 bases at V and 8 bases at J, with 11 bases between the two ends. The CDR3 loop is CSVRRGYEQFF. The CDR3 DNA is TGCAGCGTCCGCCGGGGGTATGAGCAGTTCTTC.

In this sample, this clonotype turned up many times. Here the CDR3 reads CASSQDLVTDTQYF. The CDR3 coding sequence is TGCGCCAGCAGCCAAGATCTAGTCACTGATACGCAGTATTTT. The V call is TRBV4-1, the J call TRBJ2-3; the D is unclear. The V gene's germline CDR1 is MGHRA and CDR2 YSYEKL. This CDR3 spans 14 amino acids. The ends were cut back, 0 bases at V and 6 bases at J, with 10 bases in the middle.

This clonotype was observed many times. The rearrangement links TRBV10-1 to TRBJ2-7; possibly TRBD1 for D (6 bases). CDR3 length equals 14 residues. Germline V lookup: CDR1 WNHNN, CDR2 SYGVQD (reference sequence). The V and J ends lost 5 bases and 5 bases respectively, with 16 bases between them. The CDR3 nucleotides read TGCGCCAGCAGTAGACCCAGGGGTTTAGACGAGCAGTACTTC. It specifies CASSRPRGLDEQYF.

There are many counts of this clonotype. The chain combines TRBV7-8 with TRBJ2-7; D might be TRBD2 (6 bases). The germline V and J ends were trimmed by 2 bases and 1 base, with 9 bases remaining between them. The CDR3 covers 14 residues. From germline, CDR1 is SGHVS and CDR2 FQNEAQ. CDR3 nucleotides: TGTGCCAGCAGCTTAAGGCGGGGATCCTACGAGCAGTACGTC. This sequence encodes CASSLRRGSYEQYV.

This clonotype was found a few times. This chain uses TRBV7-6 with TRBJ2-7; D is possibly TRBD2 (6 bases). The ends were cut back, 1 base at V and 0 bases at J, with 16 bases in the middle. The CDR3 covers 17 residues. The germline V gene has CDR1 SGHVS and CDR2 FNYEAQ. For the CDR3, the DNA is TGTGCCAGCAGCTTAGGAGTGGGGACTTCGTCCTCCTACGAGCAGTACTTC. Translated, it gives CASSLGVGTSSSYEQYF.

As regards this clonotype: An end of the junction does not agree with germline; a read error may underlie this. DNA for the CDR3: TGTGCCCGCAGCCAAGGGGCTATAGCGGGGGCTCTTTTCTACGAGCAGTACTTC. Protein: CARSQGAIAGALFYEQYF. V is TRBV4-2 and J is TRBJ2-7; TRBD2 agrees at 9 bases. Germline V gives CDR1 LGHNA, CDR2 YNFKEQ. The CDR3 extends over 18 amino acids.

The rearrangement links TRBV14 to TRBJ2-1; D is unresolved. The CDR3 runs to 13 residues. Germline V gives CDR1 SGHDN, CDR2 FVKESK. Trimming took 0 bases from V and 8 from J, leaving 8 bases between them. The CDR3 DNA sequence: TGTGCCAGCAGCCAAGAGAGAACAGATGAGCAGTTCTTC. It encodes CASSQERTDEQFF.

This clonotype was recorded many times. CDR3 sequence: CASSSDSYEQYF. CDR3 DNA: TGTGCCAGCAGTTCGGACTCCTACGAGCAGTACTTC. The chain employs TRBV6-2 or TRBV6-3 and TRBJ2-7; no firm D call. Between the trimmed V and J ends, which lost 4 bases and 0 bases, there was a span of 4 bases. The CDR3 runs 12 residues. From germline, CDR1 is MNHEY and CDR2 SVGEGT.

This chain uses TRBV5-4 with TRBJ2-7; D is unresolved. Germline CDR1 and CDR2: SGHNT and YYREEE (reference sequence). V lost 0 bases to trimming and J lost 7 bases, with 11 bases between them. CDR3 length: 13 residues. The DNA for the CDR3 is TGTGCCAGCAGCTTGGTCGGTAGCAGGGAGCAGTACTTC. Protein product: CASSLVGSREQYF.

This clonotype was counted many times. The CDR3 loop is CSAPREGMNTEAFF. In DNA, the CDR3 is TGCAGTGCACCCCGGGAGGGGATGAACACTGAAGCTTTCTTT. This sequence joins TRBV20-1 and TRBJ1-1; a weak D match, TRBD1 (5 bases). V lost 6 bases and J 0 bases, leaving 14 bases between the germline ends. Germline V gene sequence: CDR1 DFQATT, CDR2 SNEGSKA (reference sequence). The length of the CDR3 is 14 residues.

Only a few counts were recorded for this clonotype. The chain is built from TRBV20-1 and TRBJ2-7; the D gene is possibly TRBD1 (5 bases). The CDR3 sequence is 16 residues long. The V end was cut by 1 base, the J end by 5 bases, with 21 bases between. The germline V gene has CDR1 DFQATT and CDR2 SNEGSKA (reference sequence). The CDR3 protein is CSARAQGVASPHEQYF. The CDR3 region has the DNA TGCAGTGCTAGAGCCCAAGGGGTAGCTTCCCCCCACGAGCAGTACTTC.